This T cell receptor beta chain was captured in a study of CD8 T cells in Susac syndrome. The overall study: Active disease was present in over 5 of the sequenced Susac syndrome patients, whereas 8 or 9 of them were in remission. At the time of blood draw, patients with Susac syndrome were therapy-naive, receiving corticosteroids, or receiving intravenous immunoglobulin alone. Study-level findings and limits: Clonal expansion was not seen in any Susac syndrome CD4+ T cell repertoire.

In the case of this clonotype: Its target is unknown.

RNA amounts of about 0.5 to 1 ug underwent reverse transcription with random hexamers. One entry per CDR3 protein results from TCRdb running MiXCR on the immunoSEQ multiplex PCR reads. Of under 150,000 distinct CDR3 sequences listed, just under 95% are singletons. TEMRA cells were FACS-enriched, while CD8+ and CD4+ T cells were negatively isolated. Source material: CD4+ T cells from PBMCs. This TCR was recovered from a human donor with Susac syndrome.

The DNA for the CDR3 is TGCGCCAGCAGCGTCGCGGGGGGCTCCTACAATGAGCAGTTCTTC. This codes for CASSVAGGSYNEQFF. This chain joins TRBV5-1 and TRBJ2-1; TRBD2 matches 8 bases. J lost 0 bases, V lost 4 bases, and 3 bases had no gene match. From germline, CDR1 is SGHRS and CDR2 YFSETQ. This CDR3 comprises 15 residues.